This T cell receptor beta chain was obtained from a study of cytomegalovirus exposure and HLA in healthy donors (dated by TCRdb to the late 2010s). Some background on the complete study: According to an earlier analysis of several hundred of the donors, about 180 million T cells yielded over 90 million unique TCR beta sequences and about 300 Gb of sequence data. Along with the roughly 670-subject first cohort, a separate validation cohort of around 110 different subjects was used. Typing coverage varied by locus: roughly 629-630 donors for A, B, C, DRB1 and DQB1; some 520 for DQA1; about 590 for DPA1; some 470 for DPB1. Of the approximately 400 genotyped donors, approximately 82% fell in the genetic ancestry cluster associated with self-reported Caucasian donors. Among about 400 genotyped donors of the cohort, an average of approximately 200,000 unique TCR beta nucleotide sequences was sequenced per donor, of which 15% to 20% were non-productive. An earlier analysis of some 600 of the donors applied high-throughput TCR beta sequencing to assess whether each TCR beta V gene segment acted as functional or pseudogenic. The study combined high-throughput TCR immunosequencing, statistical association of individual TCRs with disease status, and machine learning to predict cytomegalovirus infection status. The aim of the study was to test whether cataloging public T cell receptors could identify signatures of past pathogen exposure. All discovery cohort repertoires had been generated using a single sequencing platform. In a later analysis, previously published TCR beta repertoires from 500 to 750 donors were re-analyzed and high-resolution HLA genotyping was added so that TCR occurrence patterns could be studied. Donor age, sex, ethnicity and CMV serostatus were compiled together with the repertoire data. About five DR-DQ haplotypes were treated as single units for association and clustering because of strong linkage in the cohort. A later genetic analysis took genome-wide SNP genotypes for about three fifths of the roughly 670 donors and used that subset as a discovery cohort. Rather than drawing on any new phenotypic data, the later analysis identified candidate immune exposures from TCR beta sequences and the way those sequences occurred across donors. About 330 gigabases of sequencing data and approximately 92 million unique TCR sequences made up an early release that covered 640 HLA-typed donors. The T cell repertoires of 670 or so subjects were profiled by immunosequencing and related to cytomegalovirus serostatus. HLA typing included class I and class II loci at four-digit resolution. On the study overall, not on this receptor specifically: Immune exposure information for the cohort was limited to CMV serostatus. A later genetic analysis associated a missense DCLRE1C variant with V-gene and J-gene trimming of TCR beta chains, and an independent cohort replicated the association. The authors suggested that the approach could potentially be generalized to other disease states and immunological phenotypes. In vitro tests confirmed that three of the cytomegalovirus-associated TCR beta chains recognize cytomegalovirus antigens. Some IMGT-functional V segments, including TRBV6-2 and TRBV6-3, could not be told apart with the 87-base-pair reads, so those segments were excluded. Compared with equally common non-associated chains, HLA-associated TCR beta chains in a later analysis were more clonally expanded and had lower generation probabilities. In this cohort, only TCR beta chains were sequenced, and detectable features were limited by the absence of alpha or paired-chain data. Because counts were too low, about 15 rarely observed V segments, including chromosome 9 orphons, were left out of the earlier analysis of 500 to 750 of the donors. According to a later genetic analysis, donors in an Asian-associated ancestry cluster had fewer N-insertions in productive TCRs than the approximately 670-donor mean. Linkage disequilibrium might explain the correlated functional status among segregating V segments, but an unknown experimental factor could not be excluded. A later analysis found that most CMV-associated TCR beta chains appeared HLA-restricted, with HLA associations seemingly driven largely by CMV exposure. Most TCR sequences were seen in very few donors, while some public TCRs were found in many individuals. In a later analysis, TCR association rates were found to vary across HLA loci, with the most associated TCRs seen for DRB1 alleles and the fewest for HLA-C alleles. Because some donors lacked HLA typing at each locus, the association tests relied only on the typed subset. A total of 150 or so TCR beta chains were listed by the study as associated with cytomegalovirus. A further reported finding was that TCR beta sequences accurately predicted the HLA-A and HLA-B alleles for most subjects in the first cohort. Specific HLA alleles were associated with 16,951 TCR beta sequences at a false discovery rate of 0.05 in a later analysis. Assigning TCR associations to individual alleles was difficult when HLA alleles, especially DR and DQ, strongly co-occurred. In both the original and validation cohorts, the classifier was reported to diagnose cytomegalovirus status with high specificity and sensitivity. Roughly uniform sequencing depth across donors was assumed in presence/absence analyses, although this assumption may not hold. A cluster of highly shared sequence variants was judged likely to be a technical artifact of the sequencing pipeline. An earlier analysis of approximately 500 of the donors showed that most TCR beta V segments appeared in productive rearrangements either about 87% or about 30% of the time, which broadly matched IMGT annotations. A later analysis reported that several top co-occurrence clusters appeared linked to parvovirus B19, influenza, CMV and Epstein-Barr virus.

The protocol used for the library was the immunoSEQ multiplex PCR assay. The multiplex PCR relied on a mix of 60 forward primers for TCR Vbeta segments and 13 reverse primers for TCR Jbeta segments. Amplification of the CDR3 region of rearranged TCR beta genes was performed with a multiplex PCR assay on genomic DNA. The Illumina HiSeq System was used to sequence the amplified TCR beta libraries as 87-base-pair reads. The authors processed their data as follows. A later analysis tallied tens of millions of unique TCR beta chains across the 600 to 700 repertoires, and roughly 11 million of those chains were shared by two or more donors. Raw reads were error-corrected and collapsed into unique sequences with a nearest-neighbor algorithm that merged closely related sequences to remove PCR and sequencing errors. V, D and J gene segments were assigned by aligning CDR3 sequences to IMGT reference sequences. For a sequence to be retained, a match of at least six nucleotides was required to both a V gene segment and a J gene segment. A rearrangement was called productive if the CDR3 had no stop codons and remained in frame with V and J, and every other rearrangement was called non-productive. CDR3 was defined according to IMGT convention as the region running from the second conserved V-encoded cysteine to the conserved J-encoded phenylalanine. In an earlier analysis of around 640 of the donors, sequences lacking an unambiguous match to a single V gene segment were excluded. In an earlier analysis of several hundred of the donors, V segments were called functional above 56.7% productive rearrangements and were called segregating when the between-donor standard deviation exceeded 5%. A statistical classification framework was built to diagnose cytomegalovirus status from the catalog of TCR beta chain sequences. In a later analysis, V and J genes were assigned by comparing TCR nucleotide sequences against IMGT/GENE-DB human TR gene sequences. In a later analysis, CDR3 sequences and most-parsimonious VDJ recombination scenarios were assigned using the TCRdist pipeline. In a later analysis, each TCR beta chain was defined by its CDR3 amino acid sequence together with its V-gene family, and reads without a unique V-gene family were excluded. As a way to deal with suspected cross-contamination and a sequencing artifact, a later analysis dropped 500 to 700 nucleotide sequences that were highly shared and had low generation probability. A later analysis calculated a clonal expansion index for each public chain from normalized within-repertoire ranks of inferred template counts. Generation probabilities in a later analysis came from a VDJ recombination model fitted to out-of-frame rearrangements, and those results were checked against IGoR. A later analysis scored TCR-TCR, TCR-HLA and TCR-CMV co-occurrence with hypergeometric tests, applying a repertoire-size bias correction to TCR pairs. A later analysis estimated false discovery rates by permuting HLA or CMV assignments 20 times. In a later analysis, co-occurring TCRs were grouped using DBSCAN, and TCRdist sequence similarity was added for clustering within HLA-allele-positive subsets. Repertoires with fewer than 30,000 or more than 120,000 public chains, plus five repertoires with anomalous nucleotide sharing, were excluded from co-occurrence clustering. Entries here come from immuneACCESS through TCRdb and include only in-frame sequences with V and J called. Some clones fail to appear in such tables; in the studies checked, an unresolved V gene covers under half of the shortfall, and the cause of the remainder is unknown. D and trimming were read from the DNA, whereas the V and J calls and clone size are those reported in that table. The table for this sample lists 85,000 to 130,000 clones; over 9% of them were counted only once. The biggest ten clones account for less than 6% of the sample.

The cohort was made up of hundreds of healthy bone marrow donors. At the time of sampling, every cohort member was nominally healthy, though immune exposures that went unrecorded were likely present. The donor was CMV seropositive and belonged to the group of more than 250 seropositive cohort members. Each donor provided a peripheral blood sample, and peripheral blood mononuclear cells were used for TCR beta sequencing. Genomic DNA extraction from the blood cell samples was performed with the Qiagen DNeasy Blood Extraction Kit. This clone was recorded a few times. The clone's antigen remains unknown. No clone much larger than this one lies a single base away; base qualities are absent. The V end gives up 0 bases and the J end 3 bases, leaving 4 bases in the junction not matched to a gene. The cysteine opens and the phenylalanine closes a CDR3 of 16 amino acids. Only CDR3 DNA remains: 48 bases, in frame from the first base. The germline V gene provides CDR1 MGHRA and CDR2 YSYEKL.

The V gene is TRBV4-1 and the J gene is TRBJ2-1, and 8 junction bases match TRBD2. This clonotype originated in a man in his forties in good health and CMV-seropositive. The sequenced sample consisted of PBMCs. In nucleotides, the sequence is TGCGCCAGCAGCCAAGAAGGCGGGAGGAACTACAATGAGCAGTTCTTC. Its coded protein is CASSQEGGRNYNEQFF.